The subject of this entry is one TCR beta chain. This clone was seen just once. It has no known antigen specificity. No base quality values were provided; no much bigger clone lies one nucleotide off. This record belongs to a study of T cell responses to AZD1222 COVID-19 vaccine (dated by TCRdb to the early 2020s). About the investigation overall: TCR sequencing was performed for about 240 trial participants, of whom about 200 were given two doses of AZD1222 and around 25 were given two doses of MenACWY control vaccine. Trial participants were enrolled by age into 18-55, 56-69 and 70-plus year subgroups, with about 150, 27 and 61 TCR-sequenced participants respectively. The research as a whole found: The vaccine-associated CD4 TCRs covered the entire spike protein, and the dominant responses fell in regions 160-218 and 743-854. Most participants were white British and females outnumbered males, and the authors suggested that clonal diversity may have been underestimated. No day 14 peak-response samples were available, so repertoires were characterized only after the peak T cell response. Conclusions about previously exposed vaccinees are limited, since just 5 or 6 AZD1222 recipients were seropositive for SARS-CoV-2 at baseline. A significant rise in spike-specific TCR breadth and depth was observed after two AZD1222 doses relative to day 0 and relative to MenACWY recipients. The 56-69-year group was small, and its depth increase did not reach significance, likely because of low power. Reportedly, close to half of the unique spike-specific TCRs recognized epitopes lying outside the regions that are mutated in the B.1.351 and B.1.1.7 variants.

The sample's time point label, in plain terms: about 28 days (+/-7) after the second vaccine dose. AZD1222 recipients with second doses at about 4 weeks or about 12 weeks were pooled, because spike-specific TCR depth and breadth did not differ between schedules. The vaccinee samples were drawn from two UK trials, COV001 and COV002, one of which was a single-blind randomized controlled phase 2/3 trial testing AZD1222 (ChAdOx1 nCoV-19) in healthy adults. Trial participant PBMC samples were collected at day 0 and day 28 after the second dose for TCRbeta chain sequencing. For this chain, trimming is 5 bases at the V end and 1 base at the J end, and the number of junction bases without a gene match is 4. The germline V gene supplies CDR1 SGHRS and CDR2 YFSETQ. The CDR3 starts with the cysteine, ends with the phenylalanine, and has 14 residues. Solely the CDR3 DNA is kept, with 42 bases framed from the first base.

The CDR3 regions of human TCRbeta chains were analyzed by immunosequencing. In the original analysis: Repertoire TCRs were matched against a reference library of SARS-CoV-2-specific TCRs generated with the MIRA antigen-specificity platform. Breadth meant the fraction of unique TCRs that were SARS-CoV-2-associated, whereas depth meant the fraction of total T cells that were SARS-CoV-2-associated. Each spike-specific TCR was assigned to its reactive spike region and to a CD4 or CD8 class using the MIRA data. Log10-transformed breadth and depth values were compared by one-way ANOVA with Sidak's multiple comparisons tests. TCRdb carries this immuneACCESS record with in-frame sequences only. Its versions omit some clonotypes, under half of them owing to an unresolved V gene in the studies checked, with the rest unexplained. V, J and clone size are taken as reported in that table, and D and trimming were inferred from the DNA itself. For this sample the table gives 150,000 to 200,000 clones, of which around 90% were detected only once. The ten largest clonotypes hold approximately 1.2% of the sample.

The sequence was obtained from an adult who received the AZD1222 COVID-19 vaccine. The sample consisted of peripheral blood, taken 28 days after the second AZD1222 dose. The chain uses TRBV5-1 and TRBJ1-1; 8 central nucleotides agree with TRBD1. The CDR3 here reads CASSAGTGNTEAFF. The sequenced DNA: TGCGCCAGCAGTGCCGGGACAGGGAACACTGAAGCTTTCTTT. Full variable domain (CDR3 extended with the reference TRBV5-1 and TRBJ1-1 proteins): KAGVTQTPRYLIKTRGQQVTLSCSPISGHRSVSWYQQTPGQGLQFLFEYFSETQRNKGNFPGRFSGRQFSNSRSEMNVSTLELGDSALYLCASSAGTGNTEAFFGQGTRLTVV.